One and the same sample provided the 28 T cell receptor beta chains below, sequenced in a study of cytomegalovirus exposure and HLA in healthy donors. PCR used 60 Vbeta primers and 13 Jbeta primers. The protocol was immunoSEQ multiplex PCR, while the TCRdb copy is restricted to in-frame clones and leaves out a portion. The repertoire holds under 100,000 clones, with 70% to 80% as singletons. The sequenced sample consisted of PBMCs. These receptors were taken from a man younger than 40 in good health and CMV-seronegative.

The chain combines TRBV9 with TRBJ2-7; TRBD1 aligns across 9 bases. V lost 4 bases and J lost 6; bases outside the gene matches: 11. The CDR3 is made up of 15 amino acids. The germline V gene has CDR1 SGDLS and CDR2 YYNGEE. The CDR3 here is CASSSAGTGSGEQYF. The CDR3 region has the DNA TGTGCCAGCAGCTCTGCCGGGACAGGGTCGGGCGAGCAGTACTTC.

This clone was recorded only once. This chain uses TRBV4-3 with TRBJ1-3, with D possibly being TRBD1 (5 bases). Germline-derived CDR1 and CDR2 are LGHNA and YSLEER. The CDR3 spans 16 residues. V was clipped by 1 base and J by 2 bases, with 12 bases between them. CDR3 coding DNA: TGCGCCAGCAGCCAAGGACCCTCAGGGACTGGAAACACCATATATTTT. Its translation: CASSQGPSGTGNTIYF.

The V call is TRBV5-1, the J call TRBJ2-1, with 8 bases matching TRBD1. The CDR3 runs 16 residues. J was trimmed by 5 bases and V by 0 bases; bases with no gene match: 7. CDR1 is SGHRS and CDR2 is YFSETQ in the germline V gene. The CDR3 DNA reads TGCGCCAGCAGCTTGGAGATCACAGGGGGGAACAATGAGCAGTTCTTC. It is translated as CASSLEITGGNNEQFF.

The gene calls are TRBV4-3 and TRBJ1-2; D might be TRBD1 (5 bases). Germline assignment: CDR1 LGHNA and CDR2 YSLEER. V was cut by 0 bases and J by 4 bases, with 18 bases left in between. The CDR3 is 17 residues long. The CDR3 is CASSQDESEGLAYGYTF. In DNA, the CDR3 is TGCGCCAGCAGCCAAGATGAGTCGGAGGGGCTCGCCTATGGCTACACCTTC.

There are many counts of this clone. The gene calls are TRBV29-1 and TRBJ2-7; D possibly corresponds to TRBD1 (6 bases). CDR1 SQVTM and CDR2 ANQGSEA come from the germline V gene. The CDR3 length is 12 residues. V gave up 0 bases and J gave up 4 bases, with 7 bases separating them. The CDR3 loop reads CSVEDQGYEQYF. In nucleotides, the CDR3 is TGCAGCGTTGAAGATCAGGGGTACGAGCAGTACTTC.

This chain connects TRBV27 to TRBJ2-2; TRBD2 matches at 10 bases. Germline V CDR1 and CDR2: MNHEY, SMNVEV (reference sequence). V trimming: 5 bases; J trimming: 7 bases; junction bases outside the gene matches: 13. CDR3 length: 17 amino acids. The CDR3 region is CASSPHLLAGGSGELFF. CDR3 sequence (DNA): TGTGCCAGCAGTCCCCACCTTTTAGCGGGGGGTAGCGGGGAGCTGTTTTTT.

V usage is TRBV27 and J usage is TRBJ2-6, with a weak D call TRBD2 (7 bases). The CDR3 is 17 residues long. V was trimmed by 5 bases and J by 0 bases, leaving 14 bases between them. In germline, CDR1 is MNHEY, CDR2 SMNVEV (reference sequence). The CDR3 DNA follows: TGTGCCAGCAGTCGGGGAGGGGGTATCTCTGGGGCCAACGTCCTGACTTTC. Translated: CASSRGGGISGANVLTF. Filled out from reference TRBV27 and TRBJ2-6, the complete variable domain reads EAQVTQNPRYLITVTGKKLTVTCSQNMNHEYMSWYRQDPGLGLRQIYYSMNVEVTDKGDVPEGYKVSRKEKRNFPLILESPSPNQTSLYFCASSRGGGISGANVLTFGAGSRLTVL.

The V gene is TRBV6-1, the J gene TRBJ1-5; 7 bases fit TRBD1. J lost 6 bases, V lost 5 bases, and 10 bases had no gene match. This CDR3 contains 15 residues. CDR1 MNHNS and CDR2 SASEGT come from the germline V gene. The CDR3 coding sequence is TGTGCCAGCAGTCCCCGGGACAGATGGGGTCAGCCCCAGCATTTT. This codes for CASSPRDRWGQPQHF.

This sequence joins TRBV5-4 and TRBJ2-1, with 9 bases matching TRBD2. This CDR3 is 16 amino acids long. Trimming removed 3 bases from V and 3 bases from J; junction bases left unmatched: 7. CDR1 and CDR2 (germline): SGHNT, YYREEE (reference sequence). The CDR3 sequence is CASSSRVSGSYNEQFF. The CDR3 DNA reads TGTGCCAGCAGCTCGAGAGTTAGCGGGAGCTACAATGAGCAGTTCTTC. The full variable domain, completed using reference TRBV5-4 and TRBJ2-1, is ETGVTQSPTHLIKTRGQQVTLRCSSQSGHNTVSWYQQALGQGPQFIFQYYREEENGRGNFPPRFSGLQFPNYSSELNVNALELDDSALYLCASSSRVSGSYNEQFFGPGTRLTVL.

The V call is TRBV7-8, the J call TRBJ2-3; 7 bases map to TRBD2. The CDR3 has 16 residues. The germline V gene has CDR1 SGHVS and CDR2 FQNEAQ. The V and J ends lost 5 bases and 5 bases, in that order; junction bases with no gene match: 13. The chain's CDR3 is CASSAPPGTTLDTQYF. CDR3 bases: TGTGCCAGCAGCGCACCCCCCGGGACTACCCTAGATACGCAGTATTTT. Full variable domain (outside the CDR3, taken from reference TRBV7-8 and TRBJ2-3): GAGVSQSPRYKVAKRGQDVALRCDPISGHVSLFWYQQALGQGPEFLTYFQNEAQLDKSGLPSDRFFAERPEGSVSTLKIQRTQQEDSAVYLCASSAPPGTTLDTQYFGPGTRLTVL.

CDR3 DNA sequence: TGTGCCAGCAGCCCCCACCAAGGGACAGGTTTCAATCAGCCCCAGCATTTT. As protein: CASSPHQGTGFNQPQHF. The chain uses TRBV7-6 and TRBJ1-5, with 8 bases aligning to TRBD1. Trimming cost V 5 bases and J 3 bases; bases outside gene matches: 12. Germline V lookup: CDR1 SGHVS, CDR2 FNYEAQ. The CDR3 sequence is 17 residues long.

CDR3 sequence (DNA): TGTGCCAGCAGCTTGCGCAGGTTGTTCGATGGCTACACCTTC. Residues: CASSLRRLFDGYTF. V usage is TRBV7-9 and J usage is TRBJ1-2; D is unresolved. The CDR3 is made up of 14 amino acids. The germline V gene encodes CDR1 SEHNR and CDR2 FQNEAQ (reference sequence). V shed 3 bases and J shed 6 bases, with 14 bases lying between them.

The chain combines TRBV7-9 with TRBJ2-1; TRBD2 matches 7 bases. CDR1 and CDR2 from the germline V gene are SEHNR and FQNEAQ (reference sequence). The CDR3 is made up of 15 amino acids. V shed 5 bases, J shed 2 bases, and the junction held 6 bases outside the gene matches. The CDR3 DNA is TGTGCCAGCAGCCTAGGACGGGGGGCCTACAATGAGCAGTTCTTC. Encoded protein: CASSLGRGAYNEQFF.

The CDR3 region has the DNA TGTGCCAGCAGCCAAGAACAAAATCACGGCTACACCTTC. The encoded protein is CASSQEQNHGYTF. The chain recombines TRBV14 with TRBJ1-2; D ambiguous. The V and J ends lost 0 bases and 8 bases respectively, with 10 bases between them. CDR1 is SGHDN and CDR2 is FVKESK in the germline V gene. The CDR3 has 13 amino acids. The full variable domain, completed using reference TRBV14 and TRBJ1-2, is EAGVTQFPSHSVIEKGQTVTLRCDPISGHDNLYWYRRVMGKEIKFLLHFVKESKQDESGMPNNRFLAERTGGTYSTLKVQPAELEDSGVYFCASSQEQNHGYTFGSGTRLTVV.

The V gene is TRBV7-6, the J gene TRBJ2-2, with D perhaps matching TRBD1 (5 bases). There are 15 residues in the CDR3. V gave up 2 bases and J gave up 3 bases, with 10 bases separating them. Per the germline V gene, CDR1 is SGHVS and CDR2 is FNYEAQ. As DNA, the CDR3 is TGTGCCAGCAGCTTAAGACAGAGAGACACCGGGGAGCTGTTTTTT. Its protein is CASSLRQRDTGELFF.

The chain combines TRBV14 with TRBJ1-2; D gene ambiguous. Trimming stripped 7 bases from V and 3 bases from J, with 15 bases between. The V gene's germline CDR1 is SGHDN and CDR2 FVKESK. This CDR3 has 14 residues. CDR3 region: CASTARRPDYGYTF. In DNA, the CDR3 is TGTGCCAGCACAGCCAGGCGACCCGACTATGGCTACACCTTC.

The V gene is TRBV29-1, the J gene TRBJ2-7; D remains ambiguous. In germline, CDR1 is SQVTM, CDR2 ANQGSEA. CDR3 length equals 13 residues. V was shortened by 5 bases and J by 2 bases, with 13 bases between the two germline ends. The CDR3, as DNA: TGCAGCGTTCTTGAGCCCTTCCCCTACGAGCAGTACTTC. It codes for CSVLEPFPYEQYF.

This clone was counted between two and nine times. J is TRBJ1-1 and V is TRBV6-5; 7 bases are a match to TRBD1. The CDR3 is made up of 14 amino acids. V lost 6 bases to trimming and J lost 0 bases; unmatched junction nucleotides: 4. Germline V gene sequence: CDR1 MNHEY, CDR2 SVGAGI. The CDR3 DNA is TGTGCCAGCAGCCTGGGACAGCTGAACACTGAAGCTTTCTTT. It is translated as CASSLGQLNTEAFF.

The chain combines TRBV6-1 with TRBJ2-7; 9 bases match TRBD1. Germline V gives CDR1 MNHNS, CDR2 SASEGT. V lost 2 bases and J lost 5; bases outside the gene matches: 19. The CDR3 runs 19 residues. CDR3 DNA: TGTGCCAGCAGTGAAAAGAGTGGGGACCGGGACAGGGAGGACGACGAGCAGTACTTC. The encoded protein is CASSEKSGDRDREDDEQYF.

CDR3 in amino acids: CASSPDSVYGYTF. The CDR3 DNA sequence: TGTGCCAGCTCACCCGACAGCGTCTATGGCTACACCTTC. The genes are TRBV18 and TRBJ1-2, with D perhaps TRBD1 (5 bases). Trimming removed 3 bases at V and 4 bases at J, with 9 bases between. Germline CDR1 KGHSH, CDR2 LQKENI. CDR3 length: 13 residues.

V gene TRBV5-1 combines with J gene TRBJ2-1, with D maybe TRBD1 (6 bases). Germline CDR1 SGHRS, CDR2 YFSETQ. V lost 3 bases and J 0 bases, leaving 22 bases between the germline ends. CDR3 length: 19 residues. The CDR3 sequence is CASSSNRDKTFRSYNEQFF. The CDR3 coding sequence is TGCGCCAGCAGCTCTAACCGGGACAAAACTTTTCGCTCCTACAATGAGCAGTTCTTC.

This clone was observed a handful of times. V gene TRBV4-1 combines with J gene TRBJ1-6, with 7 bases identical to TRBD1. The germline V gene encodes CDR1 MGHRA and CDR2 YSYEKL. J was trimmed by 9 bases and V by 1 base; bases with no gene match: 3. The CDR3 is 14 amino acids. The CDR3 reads CASSQGQGVSPLHF. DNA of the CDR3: TGCGCCAGCAGCCAAGGACAGGGAGTTTCACCCCTCCACTTT.

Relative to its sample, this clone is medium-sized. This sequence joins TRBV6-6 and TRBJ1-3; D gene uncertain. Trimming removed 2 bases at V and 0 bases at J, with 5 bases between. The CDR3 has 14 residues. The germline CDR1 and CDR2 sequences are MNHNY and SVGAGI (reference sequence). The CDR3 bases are TGTGCCAGCAGTTACGAGAACTCTGGAAACACCATATATTTT. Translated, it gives CASSYENSGNTIYF.

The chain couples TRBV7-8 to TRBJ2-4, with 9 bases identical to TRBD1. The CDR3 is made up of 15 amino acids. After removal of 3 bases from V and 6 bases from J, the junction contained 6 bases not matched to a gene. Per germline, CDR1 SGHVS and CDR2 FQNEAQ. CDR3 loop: CASSLTGGLGNIQYF. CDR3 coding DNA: TGTGCCAGCAGCTTGACAGGGGGGTTGGGAAACATTCAGTACTTC.

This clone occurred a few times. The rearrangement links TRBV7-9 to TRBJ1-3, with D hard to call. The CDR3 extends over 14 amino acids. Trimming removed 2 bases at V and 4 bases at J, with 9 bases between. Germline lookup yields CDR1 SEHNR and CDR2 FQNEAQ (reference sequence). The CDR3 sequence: CASSLTYSGNTIYF. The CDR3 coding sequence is TGTGCCAGCAGCTTAACGTACTCCGGAAACACCATATATTTT. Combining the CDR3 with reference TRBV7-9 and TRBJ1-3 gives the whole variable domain DTGVSQNPRHKITKRGQNVTFRCDPISEHNRLYWYRQTLGQGPEFLTYFQNEAQLEKSRLLSDRFSAERPKGSFSTLEIQRTEQGDSAMYLCASSLTYSGNTIYFGEGSWLTVV.

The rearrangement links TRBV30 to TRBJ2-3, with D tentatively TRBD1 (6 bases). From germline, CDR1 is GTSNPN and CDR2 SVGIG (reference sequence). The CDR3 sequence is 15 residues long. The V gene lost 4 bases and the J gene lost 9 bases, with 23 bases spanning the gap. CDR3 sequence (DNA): TGTGCCTGGAAATCCGGGACACCTAGCATGGGGACGCAGTATTTT. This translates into CAWKSGTPSMGTQYF.

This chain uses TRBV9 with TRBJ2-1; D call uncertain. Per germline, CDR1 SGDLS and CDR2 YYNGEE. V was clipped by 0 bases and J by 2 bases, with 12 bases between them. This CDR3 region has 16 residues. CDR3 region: CASSVGLAVTYNEQFF. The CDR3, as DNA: TGTGCCAGCAGCGTAGGACTTGCCGTAACCTACAATGAGCAGTTCTTC. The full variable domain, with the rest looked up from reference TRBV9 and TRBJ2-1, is DSGVTQTPKHLITATGQRVTLRCSPRSGDLSVYWYQQSLDQGLQFLIQYYNGEERAKGNILERFSAQQFPDLHSELNLSSLELGDSALYFCASSVGLAVTYNEQFFGPGTRLTVL.

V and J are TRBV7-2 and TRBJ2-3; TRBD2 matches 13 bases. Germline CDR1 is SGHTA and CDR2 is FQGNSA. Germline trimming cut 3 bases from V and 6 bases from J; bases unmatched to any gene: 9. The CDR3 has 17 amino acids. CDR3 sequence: CASSLGTSGGAVDTQYF. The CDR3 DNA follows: TGTGCCAGCAGCTTGGGTACTAGCGGGGGGGCGGTCGATACGCAGTATTTT.